A single sample gave rise to the 3 T cell receptor beta chains below, sequenced in a study of OX40 agonist ivuxolimab in advanced cancers. TCRdb's table, derived via immunoSEQ multiplex PCR, lists solely in-frame clones and lacks some. The table includes about 58,000 clones, roughly 91% detected once. Sequenced here: CD4+ or CD8+ T cells sorted from blood, sampled in a trial of the OX40 agonist ivuxolimab. The receptors were gathered from an adult with an advanced solid tumor such as melanoma, head and neck, liver or kidney cancer.

The chain carries TRBV11-3 and TRBJ2-1; D is perhaps TRBD2 (6 bases). The CDR3 covers 14 residues. Germline CDR1 SGHNT, CDR2 YENEEA. The germline V and J ends were trimmed by 1 base and 2 bases, with 6 bases remaining between them. The DNA for the CDR3 is TGTGCCAGCAGCTTAGGGGGGGCCTACAATGAGCAGTTCTTC. Amino acid sequence: CASSLGGAYNEQFF.

This clone was detected a few times. V and J are TRBV6-1 and TRBJ1-5; D unresolved. CDR3 length: 14 residues. Germline CDR1 and CDR2: MNHNS and SASEGT. V was trimmed by 4 bases and J by 3 bases, leaving 10 bases between them. CDR3 in amino acids: CASSVPHNNQPQHF. The DNA of the CDR3 is TGTGCCAGCAGTGTACCACACAACAATCAGCCCCAGCATTTT.

This chain joins TRBV5-1 and TRBJ1-2; D not resolved. Trimming left V 2 bases short and J 5 bases short, with 13 bases between. The germline V gene has CDR1 SGHRS and CDR2 YFSETQ. CDR3 length: 14 residues. CDR3: CASSFGPISYGYTF. The CDR3 coding sequence is TGCGCCAGCAGCTTCGGACCGATCTCTTATGGCTACACCTTC.